Reported below is one T cell receptor (beta chain). Its antigen is undetermined. CDR3 length: 16 residues. J was trimmed by 4 bases and V by 5 bases; bases with no gene match: 7. Per the germline V gene, CDR1 is SGHTA and CDR2 is FQGTGA. PCR was performed using 60 Vbeta and 13 Jbeta primers. The table came from immunoSEQ multiplex PCR; TCRdb's copy has only in-frame clones and leaves some out. There are under 250,000 clones in the sample; roughly 84% occur only once, and around 1.4% lies in the top ten. The sample originates from a study of cytomegalovirus exposure and HLA in healthy donors. Findings and limits, study-wide: Researchers catalogued about 150 TCR beta chains as cytomegalovirus-associated. A few chains tied to CMV proved CMV antigen-specific in vitro.

The donors were healthy bone marrow donors. V and J are TRBV7-3 and TRBJ2-2; TRBD1 matches at 10 bases. The source material was PBMCs. This sequence was found in a human donor in good health. The CDR3 is CASSRTGTGATGELFF. The DNA for the CDR3 is TGTGCCAGCAGCCGCACCGGGACAGGGGCCACCGGGGAGCTGTTTTTT.